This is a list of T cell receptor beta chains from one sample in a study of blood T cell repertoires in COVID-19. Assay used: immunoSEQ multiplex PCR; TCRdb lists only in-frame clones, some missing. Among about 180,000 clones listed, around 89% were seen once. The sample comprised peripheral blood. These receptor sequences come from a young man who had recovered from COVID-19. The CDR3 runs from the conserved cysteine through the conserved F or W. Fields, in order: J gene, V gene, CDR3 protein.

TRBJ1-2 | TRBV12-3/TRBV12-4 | CASSLRYGYTF
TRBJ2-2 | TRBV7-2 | CASSQRVAGGLNTGELFF
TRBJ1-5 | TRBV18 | CASSPDRGPGQPQHF
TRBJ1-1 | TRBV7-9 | CASSFGQGDGDTEAFF
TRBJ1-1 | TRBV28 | CASKLGYANTEAFF
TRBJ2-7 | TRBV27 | CASSEPGLAYEQYF
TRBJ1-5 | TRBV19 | CASSGQGSWQPQHF
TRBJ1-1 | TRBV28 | CASSRPDRSLKSTEAFF
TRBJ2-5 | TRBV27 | CASSPSWALQETQYF
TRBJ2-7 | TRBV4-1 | CASSQDSRSSYEQYF
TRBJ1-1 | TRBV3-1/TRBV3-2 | CASTQRDISTEAFF
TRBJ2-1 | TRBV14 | CASSHVRDRPFSYNEQFF
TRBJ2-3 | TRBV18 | CASSPVMQGRTDTQYF
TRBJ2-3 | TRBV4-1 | CASSPLAGGPDTQYF
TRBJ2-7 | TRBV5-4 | CASSFGTSDRYEQYF
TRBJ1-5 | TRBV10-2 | CASSESGTGLTQPQHF
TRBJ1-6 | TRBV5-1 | CASSSGQDFSPLHF
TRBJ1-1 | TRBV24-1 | CATSDPDRGRAFF
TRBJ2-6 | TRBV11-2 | CASSLGGSSGANVLTF
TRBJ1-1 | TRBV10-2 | CASSVASNTEAFF
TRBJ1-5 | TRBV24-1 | CATSGTASNQPQHF
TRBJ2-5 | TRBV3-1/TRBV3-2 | CASSQELAAFQETQYF
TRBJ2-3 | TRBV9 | CASSVGRGLYFGTDTQYF
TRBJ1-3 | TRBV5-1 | CASSEGQGAAGNTIYF
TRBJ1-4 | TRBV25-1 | CASRDDRGNEKLFF
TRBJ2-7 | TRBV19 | CASSEDRALGAQYF
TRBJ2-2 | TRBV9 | CASSVVLDTGELFF